Listed below are T cell receptor beta chains from one sample, sequenced in a study of blood T cell repertoires in COVID-19. Sequencing used immunoSEQ multiplex PCR; TCRdb keeps in-frame clones, though not all of them. The table shows 60,000 to 65,000 clones, with nearly 90% occurring only once. The sample was peripheral blood. The receptors come from a man aged 50-59 years with active COVID-19. Both conserved end residues are part of each CDR3.

v_call,j_call,cdr3_length,cdr3_aa
TRBV2,TRBJ1-2,15,CASRGDIFHQDGYTF
TRBV2,TRBJ2-5,14,CASRPGGKQETQYF
TRBV5-4,TRBJ1-3,18,CASSLGGTSGRGGNTIYF
TRBV7-8,TRBJ2-4,14,CASSLGDSKNIQYF
TRBV19,TRBJ2-3,17,CASSTRRQTGYTDTQYF
TRBV6-5,TRBJ1-2,14,CASSRGQGFYGYTF
TRBV4-3,TRBJ2-7,13,CASSRSGDHEQYF
TRBV5-1,TRBJ2-3,16,CASSLPPGQGPDTQYF
TRBV6-2/TRBV6-3,TRBJ1-1,15,CASSYPTGGLSEAFF
TRBV5-6,TRBJ2-7,16,CASSLRQGKSSYEQYF
TRBV19,TRBJ1-3,16,CASSIGQLLSGNTIYF
TRBV5-6,TRBJ2-2,11,CASSSAGELFF
TRBV11-3,TRBJ2-1,16,CASSLHSGGSYNEQFF
TRBV7-7,TRBJ2-7,15,CASSLGAGPSYEQYF
TRBV19,TRBJ1-4,15,CASSIQGQANEKLFF
TRBV11-2,TRBJ2-5,14,CASSLAGASVTQYF
TRBV27,TRBJ2-7,14,CASSLTGAGLEQYF
TRBV9,TRBJ2-2,12,CASSPSAGELFF
TRBV11-2,TRBJ2-1,16,CASSLGVRTGGNEQFF
TRBV7-8,TRBJ2-2,16,CASRTGLASNTGELFF
TRBV2,TRBJ2-3,18,CASGAGTSGGASSGTQYF
TRBV7-9,TRBJ2-7,15,CASSVTTGGAYEQYF
TRBV19,TRBJ2-2,12,CASSLVTGELFF
TRBV29-1,TRBJ2-5,13,CSVGRAGQETQYF
TRBV5-6,TRBJ2-5,13,CASSLGTIETQYF
TRBV14,TRBJ1-2,13,CASNRQGHYGYTF
TRBV4-3,TRBJ2-5,17,CASSQGLGLAGPETQYF
TRBV6-1,TRBJ1-2,13,CASSDRSLYGYTF
TRBV18,TRBJ1-5,17,CASSPRPKVSSNQPQHF
TRBV21-1,TRBJ2-7,15,CASSPKNRGPDEQYF
TRBV7-9,TRBJ1-1,13,CASSLGQNTEAFF
TRBV6-2/TRBV6-3,TRBJ2-7,15,CASSRPLGDYGEQYF
TRBV7-2,TRBJ2-1,14,CASSFSTDYNEQFF
TRBV4-2,TRBJ2-7,15,CASSSRGRGSYEQYF
TRBV19,TRBJ2-7,13,CASSIRQANEQYF
TRBV9,TRBJ1-3,13,CASSETGLNTIYF